This T cell receptor beta chain was obtained from a study of tumor and adjacent non-tumor tissue in lung cancer. The template was RNA from unsorted bulk tissue. This clonotype showed up many times. The antigen remains undetermined. The library came from three nested PCR rounds adapted from ARM-PCR protocols. TCRdb used MiXCR to reprocess the multiplex PCR reads, holding one entry per CDR3 protein. The sample holds about 110,000 distinct CDR3 sequences, around 82% seen once. Study conclusions and caveats: Normal lung showed higher cumulative top 100 clone frequency than tumor.

The ends lost 7 bases at V and 6 bases at J; junction bases unmatched: 7. The CDR3 extends over 14 amino acids. Germline values: CDR1 SGHRS, CDR2 YFSETQ. The material sequenced was lung tumor tissue. The origin of this receptor is a man between 65 and 85 years old with non-small cell lung cancer. The chain recombines TRBV5-1 with TRBJ1-6; TRBD1 agrees at 7 bases. CDR3 protein: CASRWDSFNSPLHF. The CDR3 coding sequence is TGCGCCAGCCGCTGGGACAGCTTTAATTCACCCCTCCACTTT.